This TCR beta chain was identified in a study of T-cell memory formation after mild COVID-19. Points on this clonotype: One end of the junction does not line up with germline, which may come from a read error.

The CDR3 extends over 12 amino acids. Germline V gene data show CDR1 as DFQATT and CDR2 as SNEGSKA (reference sequence). MiXCR, run by TCRdb on the 5' RACE reads, gives a single entry per CDR3 protein. This sample has roughly 450,000 distinct CDR3 sequences; approximately 18% occur once, and the top ten carry around an eighth. Source material: PBMCs or a T cell subset sorted from them (not recorded which). This clonotype originated in an adult woman who had mild COVID-19 (a few samples of this study predate the infection). Cell type and time point are not known. The rearrangement uses TRBV20-1 and TRBJ2-7; possible D gene TRBD1, 5 bases. The CDR3 sequence: CSARGRKDGGDF. The CDR3 DNA is TGCAGTGCTAGGGGGCGAAAGGACGGTGGGGACTTC.